The clone carrying this TCR beta chain has a single count. This record belongs to a study of control samples from healthy donors and cancer patients. The CDR3 consists of 13 residues. The V and J ends lost 7 bases and 7 bases, in that order; junction bases with no gene match: 5. CDR1 and CDR2 from the germline V gene are SGHVS and FQNEAQ. The assay was immunoSEQ multiplex PCR, and TCRdb's table has in-frame clones only and misses some. The data show about 160,000 clones, about 90% seen once. Sequenced sample: blood. The source is a woman in her 30s in good health. The chain couples TRBV7-8 to TRBJ1-4, with 8 bases that match TRBD1. The chain's CDR3 is CASKNRGSEKLFF. Here the CDR3 DNA reads TGTGCCAGCAAAAACAGGGGGAGTGAAAAACTGTTTTTT.